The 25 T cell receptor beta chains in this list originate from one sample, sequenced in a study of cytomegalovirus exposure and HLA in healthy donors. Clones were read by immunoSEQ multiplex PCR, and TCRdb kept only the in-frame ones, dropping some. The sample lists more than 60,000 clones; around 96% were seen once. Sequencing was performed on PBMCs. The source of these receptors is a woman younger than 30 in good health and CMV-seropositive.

In DNA, the CDR3 is TGTGCCAGCAGTTACTCGAGCGGATCCTACGAGCAGTACTTC. This gives the protein CASSYSSGSYEQYF. The V gene is TRBV6-5, the J gene TRBJ2-7; tentatively, D is TRBD2 (5 bases). The CDR3 consists of 14 residues. Per the germline V gene, CDR1 is MNHEY and CDR2 is SVGAGI. V was clipped by 0 bases and J by 1 base, with 7 bases between them.

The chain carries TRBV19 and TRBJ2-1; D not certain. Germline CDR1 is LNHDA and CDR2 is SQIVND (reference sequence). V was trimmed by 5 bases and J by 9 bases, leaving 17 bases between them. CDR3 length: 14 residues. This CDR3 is CASSARIPRGEQFF. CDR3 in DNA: TGTGCCAGTAGTGCAAGAATTCCCCGCGGTGAGCAGTTCTTC. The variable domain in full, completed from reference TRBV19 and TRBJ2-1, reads DGGITQSPKYLFRKEGQNVTLSCEQNLNHDAMYWYRQDPGQGLRLIYYSQIVNDFQKGDIAEGYSVSREKKESFPLTVTSAQKNPTAFYLCASSARIPRGEQFFGPGTRLTVL.

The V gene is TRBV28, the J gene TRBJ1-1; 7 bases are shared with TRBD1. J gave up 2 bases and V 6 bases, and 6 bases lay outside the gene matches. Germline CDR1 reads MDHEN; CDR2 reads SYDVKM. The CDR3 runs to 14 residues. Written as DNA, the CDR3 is TGTGCCAGCAGCTCGACAGGGCAAAACACTGAAGCTTTCTTT. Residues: CASSSTGQNTEAFF.

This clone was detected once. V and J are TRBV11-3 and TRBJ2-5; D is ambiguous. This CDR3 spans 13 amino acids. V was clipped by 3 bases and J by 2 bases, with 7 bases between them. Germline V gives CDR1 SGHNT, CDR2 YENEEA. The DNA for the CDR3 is TGTGCCAGCAGCTTCGTGCGTCAAGAGACCCAGTACTTC. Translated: CASSFVRQETQYF.

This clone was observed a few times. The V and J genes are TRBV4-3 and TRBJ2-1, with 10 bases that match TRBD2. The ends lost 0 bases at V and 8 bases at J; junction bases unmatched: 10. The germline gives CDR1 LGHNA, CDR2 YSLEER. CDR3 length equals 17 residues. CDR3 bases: TGCGCCAGCAGCCAAGAAAATCGAGCGGGAGGGGCCGATGAGCAGTTCTTC. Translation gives CASSQENRAGGADEQFF.

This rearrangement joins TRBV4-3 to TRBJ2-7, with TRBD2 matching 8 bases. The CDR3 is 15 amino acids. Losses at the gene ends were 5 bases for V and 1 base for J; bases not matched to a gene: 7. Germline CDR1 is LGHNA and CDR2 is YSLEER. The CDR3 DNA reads TGCGCCAGCAGCACGGGACTAGTTGGGTCCTACGAGCAGTACTTC. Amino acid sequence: CASSTGLVGSYEQYF.

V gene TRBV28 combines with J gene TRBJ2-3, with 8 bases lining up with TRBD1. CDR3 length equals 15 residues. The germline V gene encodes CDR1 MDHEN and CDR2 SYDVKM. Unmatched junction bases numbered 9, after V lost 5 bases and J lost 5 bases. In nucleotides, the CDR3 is TGTGCCAGCAGTACCCGGACAGGGTTGGGAGATACGCAGTATTTT. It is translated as CASSTRTGLGDTQYF.

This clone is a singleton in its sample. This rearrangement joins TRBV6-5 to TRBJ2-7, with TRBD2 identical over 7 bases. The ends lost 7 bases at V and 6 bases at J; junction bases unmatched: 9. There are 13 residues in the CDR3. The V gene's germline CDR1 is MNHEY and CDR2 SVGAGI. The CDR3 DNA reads TGTGCCAGCACGTATGCGGGAGCGGGCGAGCAGTACTTC. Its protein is CASTYAGAGEQYF.

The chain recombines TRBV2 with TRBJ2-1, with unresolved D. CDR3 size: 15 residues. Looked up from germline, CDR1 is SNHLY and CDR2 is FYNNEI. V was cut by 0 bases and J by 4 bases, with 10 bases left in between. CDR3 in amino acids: CASSEAGSLYNEQFF. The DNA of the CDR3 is TGTGCCAGCAGTGAAGCGGGTAGCTTATACAATGAGCAGTTCTTC.

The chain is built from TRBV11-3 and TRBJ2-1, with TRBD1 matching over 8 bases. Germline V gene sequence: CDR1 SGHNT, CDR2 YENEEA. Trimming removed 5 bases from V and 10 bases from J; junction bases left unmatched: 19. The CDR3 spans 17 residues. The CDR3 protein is CASSPGTGYDLAHEQFF. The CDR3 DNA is TGTGCCAGCAGCCCGGGGACAGGTTATGATCTAGCCCACGAGCAGTTCTTC.

CDR3 protein: CASSLVVEETQYF. The CDR3 DNA reads as TGCGCCAGCAGCTTGGTAGTTGAAGAGACCCAGTACTTC. The rearrangement joins TRBV5-1 to TRBJ2-5; no firm D call. V was cut by 0 bases and J by 3 bases, with 6 bases left in between. This CDR3 is built from 13 residues. In germline, CDR1 is SGHRS, CDR2 YFSETQ.

CDR3 sequence (DNA): TGTGCCAGCAGCCGGCCTGTCCGGGACGAGCAGTACTTC. Translated, it gives CASSRPVRDEQYF. The chain carries TRBV4-2 and TRBJ2-7; D unclear. CDR1 LGHNA and CDR2 YNFKEQ come from the germline V gene. CDR3 length: 13 amino acids. Trimming shortened V by 4 bases and J by 5 bases, and 12 bases separated the two germline ends.

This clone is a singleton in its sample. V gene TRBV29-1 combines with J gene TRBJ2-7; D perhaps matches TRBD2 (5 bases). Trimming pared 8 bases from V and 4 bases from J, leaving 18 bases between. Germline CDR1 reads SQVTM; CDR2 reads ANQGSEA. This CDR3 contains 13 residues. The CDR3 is CSLSANGVYEQYF. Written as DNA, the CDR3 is TGCAGCCTTAGCGCGAACGGGGTATACGAGCAGTACTTC.

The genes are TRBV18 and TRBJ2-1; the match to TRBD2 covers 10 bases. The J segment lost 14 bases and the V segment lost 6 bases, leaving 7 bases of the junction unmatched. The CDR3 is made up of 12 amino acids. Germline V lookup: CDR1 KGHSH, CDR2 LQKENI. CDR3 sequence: CASSSLAGAKFF. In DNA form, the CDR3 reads TGTGCCAGCTCGTCCCTAGCGGGAGCGAAGTTCTTC.

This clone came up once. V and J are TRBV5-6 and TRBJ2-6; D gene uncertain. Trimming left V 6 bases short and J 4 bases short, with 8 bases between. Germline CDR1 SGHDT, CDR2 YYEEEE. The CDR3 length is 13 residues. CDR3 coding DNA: TGTGCCAGCATGAACATCGGGGCCAACGTCCTGACTTTC. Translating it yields CASMNIGANVLTF.

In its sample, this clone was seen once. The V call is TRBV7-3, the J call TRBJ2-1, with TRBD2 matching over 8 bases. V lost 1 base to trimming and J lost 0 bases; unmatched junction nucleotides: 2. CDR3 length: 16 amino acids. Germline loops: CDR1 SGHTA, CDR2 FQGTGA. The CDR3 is CASSLSSGISYNEQFF. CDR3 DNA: TGTGCCAGCAGCTTAAGTAGCGGGATCTCCTACAATGAGCAGTTCTTC.

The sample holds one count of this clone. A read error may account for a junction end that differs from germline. The CDR3 DNA sequence: TGTGCTAGCAGCCCGGACGCCGGGATGGGGACCGGGGAGCTGTTTTTT. Protein product: CASSPDAGMGTGELFF. The J gene is TRBJ2-2, the V gene TRBV7-7; the D gene is possibly TRBD2 (5 bases). The CDR3 covers 16 residues. Germline V gene lookup returns CDR1 SSHAT and CDR2 FNYEAQ (reference sequence).

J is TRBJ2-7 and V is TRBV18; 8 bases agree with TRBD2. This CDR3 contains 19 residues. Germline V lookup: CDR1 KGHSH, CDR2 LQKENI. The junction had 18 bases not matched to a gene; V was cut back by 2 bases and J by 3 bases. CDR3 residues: CASSPFSLAGGTTNYEQYF. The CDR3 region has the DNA TGTGCCAGCTCACCATTCAGTCTAGCGGGCGGCACCACCAACTACGAGCAGTACTTC.

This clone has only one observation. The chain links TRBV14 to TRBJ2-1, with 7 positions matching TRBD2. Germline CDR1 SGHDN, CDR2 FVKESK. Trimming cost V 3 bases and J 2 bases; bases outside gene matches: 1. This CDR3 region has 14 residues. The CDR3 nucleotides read TGTGCCAGCAGCCAGACTAGCCCCTACAATGAGCAGTTCTTC. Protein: CASSQTSPYNEQFF.

The CDR3 loop reads CASSYWTSGGDEQFF. The CDR3 DNA reads TGTGCCAGCAGTTACTGGACTAGCGGGGGGGATGAGCAGTTCTTC. The chain links TRBV6-5 to TRBJ2-1; 15 bases map to TRBD2. The CDR3 sequence is 15 residues long. Germline V lookup: CDR1 MNHEY, CDR2 SVGAGI. V shed 1 base and J 8 bases; nucleotides not matched to a gene: 0.

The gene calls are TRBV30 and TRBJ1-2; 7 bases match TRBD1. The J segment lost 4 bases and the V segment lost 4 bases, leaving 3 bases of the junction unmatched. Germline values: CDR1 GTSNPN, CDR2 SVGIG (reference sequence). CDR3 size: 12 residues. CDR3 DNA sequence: TGTGCCTGGATCAGGGGGGTCTATGGCTACACCTTC. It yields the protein CAWIRGVYGYTF.

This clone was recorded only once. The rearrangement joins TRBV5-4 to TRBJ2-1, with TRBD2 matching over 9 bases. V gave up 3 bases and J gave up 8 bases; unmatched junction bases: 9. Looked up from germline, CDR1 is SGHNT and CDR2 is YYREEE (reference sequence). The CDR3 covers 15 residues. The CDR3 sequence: CASSSLAGGVDEQFF. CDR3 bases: TGTGCCAGCAGCTCTCTGGCGGGAGGGGTAGATGAGCAGTTCTTC.

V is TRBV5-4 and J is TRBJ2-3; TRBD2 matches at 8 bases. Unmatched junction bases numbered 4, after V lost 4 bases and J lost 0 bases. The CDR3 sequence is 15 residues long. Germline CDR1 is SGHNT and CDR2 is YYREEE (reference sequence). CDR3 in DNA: TGTGCCAGCAGCCCGGGACTAGAGAGCACAGATACGCAGTATTTT. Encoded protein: CASSPGLESTDTQYF.

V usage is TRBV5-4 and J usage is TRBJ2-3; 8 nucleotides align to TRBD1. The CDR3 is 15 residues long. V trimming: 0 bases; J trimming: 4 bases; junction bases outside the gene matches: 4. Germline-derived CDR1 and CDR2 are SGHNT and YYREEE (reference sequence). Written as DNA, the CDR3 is TGTGCCAGCAGCTTGGCCGGACAGGGCGCAGATACGCAGTATTTT. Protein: CASSLAGQGADTQYF.

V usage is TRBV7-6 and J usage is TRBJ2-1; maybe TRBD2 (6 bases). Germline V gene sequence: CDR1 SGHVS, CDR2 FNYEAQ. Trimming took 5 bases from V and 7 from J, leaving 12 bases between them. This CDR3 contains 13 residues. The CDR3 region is CASSGYSGNEQFF. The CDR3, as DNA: TGTGCCAGCAGCGGCTATAGCGGAAATGAGCAGTTCTTC.